The entry below describes one T cell receptor (beta chain). The data are from a study of response to subunit inactivated influenza vaccine. TCRdb analysed the RT-PCR reads with MiXCR anew, one entry per CDR3 protein. Of 500,000 to 550,000 distinct CDR3 sequences in the sample, under 30% were seen once. In addition, the sample was reused for a study of T cells expressing NK-cell markers. That source adds: The authors generated TCR beta cDNA through 5'RACE template switching with UMIs. Repertoire data for TCR beta were derived from sorted T cells (CD3+CD56+NKG2C+, CD3+CD56+NKG2C- and CD3+CD56-NKG2C+). The contribution of dominant NKG2C+ clonotypes to CD8+ T cells in about 6 donors was roughly 1.0-7.5%. These same clonotypes (in a few donors) also led the CD3+CD56-NKG2C+ fraction.

The specimen comprised CD4+ T cells sorted from PBMCs, sampled 12 days after vaccination. The clonotype was recovered from a man in his fifties or sixties who received an inactivated influenza vaccine.

DNA for the CDR3: TGTGCCAGCAGCTTAAGAGGCACTAGCGGGTTTTACAATGAGCAGTTCTTC. Translation: CASSLRGTSGFYNEQFF. The rearrangement uses TRBV5-5 and TRBJ2-1; TRBD2 aligns across 9 bases. Germline V gives CDR1 SGHKS, CDR2 YYEKEE (reference sequence). After removal of 2 bases from V and 4 bases from J, the junction contained 10 bases not matched to a gene. This CDR3 region has 17 residues.